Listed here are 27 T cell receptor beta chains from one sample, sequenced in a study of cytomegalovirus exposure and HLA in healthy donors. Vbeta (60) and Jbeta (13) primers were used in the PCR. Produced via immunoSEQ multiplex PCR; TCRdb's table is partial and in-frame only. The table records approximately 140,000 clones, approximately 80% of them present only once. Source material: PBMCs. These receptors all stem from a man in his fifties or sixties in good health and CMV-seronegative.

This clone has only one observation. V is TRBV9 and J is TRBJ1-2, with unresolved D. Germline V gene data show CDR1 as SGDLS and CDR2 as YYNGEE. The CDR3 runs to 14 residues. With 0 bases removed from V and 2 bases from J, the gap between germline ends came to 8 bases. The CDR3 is CASSVAAHNYGYTF. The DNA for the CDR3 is TGTGCCAGCAGCGTAGCTGCACACAACTATGGCTACACCTTC.

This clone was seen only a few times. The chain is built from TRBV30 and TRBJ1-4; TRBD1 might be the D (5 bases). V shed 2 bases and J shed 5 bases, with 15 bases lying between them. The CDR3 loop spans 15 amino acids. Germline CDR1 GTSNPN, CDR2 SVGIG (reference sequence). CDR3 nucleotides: TGTGCCTGGAGTCAGGGCTCAAACCCGAATGAAAAACTGTTTTTT. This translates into CAWSQGSNPNEKLFF.

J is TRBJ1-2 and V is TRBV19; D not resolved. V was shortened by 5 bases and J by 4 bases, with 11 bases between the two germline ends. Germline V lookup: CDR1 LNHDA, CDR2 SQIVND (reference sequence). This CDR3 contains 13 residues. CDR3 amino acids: CASSGAWSYGYTF. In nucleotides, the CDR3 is TGTGCCAGTAGTGGTGCTTGGAGCTATGGCTACACCTTC.

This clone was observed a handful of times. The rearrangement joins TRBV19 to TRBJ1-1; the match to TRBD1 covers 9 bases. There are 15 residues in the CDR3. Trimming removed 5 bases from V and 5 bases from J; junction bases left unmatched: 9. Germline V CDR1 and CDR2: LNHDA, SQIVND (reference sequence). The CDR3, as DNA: TGTGCCAGTAGTCTCACAGGGGGCGCCGGGACTGAAGCTTTCTTT. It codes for CASSLTGGAGTEAFF.

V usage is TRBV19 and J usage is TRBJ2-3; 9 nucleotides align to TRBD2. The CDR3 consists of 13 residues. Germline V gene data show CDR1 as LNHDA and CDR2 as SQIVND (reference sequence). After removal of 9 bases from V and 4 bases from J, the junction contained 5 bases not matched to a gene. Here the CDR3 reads CARGTSLADTQYF. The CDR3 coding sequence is TGTGCCAGGGGGACTAGCTTGGCAGATACGCAGTATTTT.

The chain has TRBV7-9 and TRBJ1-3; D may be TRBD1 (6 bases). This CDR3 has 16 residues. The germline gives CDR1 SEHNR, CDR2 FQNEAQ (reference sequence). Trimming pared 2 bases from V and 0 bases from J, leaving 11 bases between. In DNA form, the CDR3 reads TGTGCCAGCAGCTTACCGCGGACAGACTCTGGAAACACCATATATTTT. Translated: CASSLPRTDSGNTIYF.

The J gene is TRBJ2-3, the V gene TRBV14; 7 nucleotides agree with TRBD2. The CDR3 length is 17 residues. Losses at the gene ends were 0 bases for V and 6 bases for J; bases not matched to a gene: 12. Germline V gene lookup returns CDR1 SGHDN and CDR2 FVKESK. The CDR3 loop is CASSQEYLGTGGDTQYF. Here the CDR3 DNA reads TGTGCCAGCAGCCAAGAATACCTGGGGACCGGGGGGGATACGCAGTATTTT.

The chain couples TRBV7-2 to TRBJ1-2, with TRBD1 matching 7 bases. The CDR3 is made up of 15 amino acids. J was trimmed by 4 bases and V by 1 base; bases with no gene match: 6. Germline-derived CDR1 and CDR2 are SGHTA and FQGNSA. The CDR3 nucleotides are TGTGCCAGCAGCTTAGAAGGGGGCATGGGCTATGGCTACACCTTC. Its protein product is CASSLEGGMGYGYTF.

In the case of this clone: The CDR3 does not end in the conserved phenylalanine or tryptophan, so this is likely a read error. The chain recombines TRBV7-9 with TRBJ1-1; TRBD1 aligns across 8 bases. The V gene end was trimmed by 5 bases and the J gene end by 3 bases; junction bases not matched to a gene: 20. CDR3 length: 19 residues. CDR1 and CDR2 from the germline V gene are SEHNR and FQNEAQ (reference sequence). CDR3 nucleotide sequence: TGTGCCAGCAGCCGAATCGGACAGGGAATCCCCGTTGGTGACACTGAAGCTTTCCTT. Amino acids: CASSRIGQGIPVGDTEAFL.

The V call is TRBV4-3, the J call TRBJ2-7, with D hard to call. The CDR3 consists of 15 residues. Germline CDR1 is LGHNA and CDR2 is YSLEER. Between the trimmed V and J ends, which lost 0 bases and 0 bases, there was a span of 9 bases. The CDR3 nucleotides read TGCGCCAGCAGCCAAGACCACTCGCTCTCCTACGAGCAGTACTTC. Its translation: CASSQDHSLSYEQYF.

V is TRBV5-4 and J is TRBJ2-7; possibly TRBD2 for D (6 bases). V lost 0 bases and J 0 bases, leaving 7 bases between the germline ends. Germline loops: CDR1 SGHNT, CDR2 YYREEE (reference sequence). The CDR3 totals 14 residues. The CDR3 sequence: CASSLDSGSYEQYF. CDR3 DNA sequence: TGTGCCAGCAGCTTGGATAGCGGCTCCTACGAGCAGTACTTC. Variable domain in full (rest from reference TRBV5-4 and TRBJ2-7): ETGVTQSPTHLIKTRGQQVTLRCSSQSGHNTVSWYQQALGQGPQFIFQYYREEENGRGNFPPRFSGLQFPNYSSELNVNALELDDSALYLCASSLDSGSYEQYFGPGTRLTVT.

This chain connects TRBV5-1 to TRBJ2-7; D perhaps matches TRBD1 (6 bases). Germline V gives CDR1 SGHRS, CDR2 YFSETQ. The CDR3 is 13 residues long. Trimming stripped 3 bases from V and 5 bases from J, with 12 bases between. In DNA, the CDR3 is TGCGCCAGCAGCTGGCAGGGGATCGACGAGCAGTACTTC. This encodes CASSWQGIDEQYF.

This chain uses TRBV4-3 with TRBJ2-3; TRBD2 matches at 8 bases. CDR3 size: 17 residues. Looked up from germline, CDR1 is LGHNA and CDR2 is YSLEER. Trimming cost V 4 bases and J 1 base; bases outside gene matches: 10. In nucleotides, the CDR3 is TGCGCCAGCAGCCTTCTTCGGGCGGGGGGAGGCACAGATACGCAGTATTTT. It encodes CASSLLRAGGGTDTQYF.

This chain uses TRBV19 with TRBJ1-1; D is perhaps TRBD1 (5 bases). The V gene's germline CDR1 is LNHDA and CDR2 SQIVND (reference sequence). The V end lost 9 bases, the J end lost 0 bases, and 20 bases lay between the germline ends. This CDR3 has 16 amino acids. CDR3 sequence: CASCELAWGMNTEAFF. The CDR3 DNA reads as TGTGCCAGCTGCGAACTAGCCTGGGGGATGAACACTGAAGCTTTCTTT.

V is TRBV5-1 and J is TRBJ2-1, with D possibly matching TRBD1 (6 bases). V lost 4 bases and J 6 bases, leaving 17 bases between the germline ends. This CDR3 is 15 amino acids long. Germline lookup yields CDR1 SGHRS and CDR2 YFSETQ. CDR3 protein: CASSRTGSTSNEQFF. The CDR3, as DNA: TGCGCCAGCAGCCGTACAGGGTCCACCTCCAATGAGCAGTTCTTC.

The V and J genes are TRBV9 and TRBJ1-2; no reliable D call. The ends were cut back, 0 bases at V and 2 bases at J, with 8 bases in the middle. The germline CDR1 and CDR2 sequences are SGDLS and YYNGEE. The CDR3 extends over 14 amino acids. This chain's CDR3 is CASSVAAGNYGYTF. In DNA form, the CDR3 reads TGTGCCAGCAGCGTAGCTGCAGGCAACTATGGCTACACCTTC.

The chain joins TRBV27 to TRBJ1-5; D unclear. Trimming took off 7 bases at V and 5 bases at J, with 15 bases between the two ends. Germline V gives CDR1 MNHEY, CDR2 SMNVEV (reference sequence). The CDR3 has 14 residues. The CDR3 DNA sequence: TGTGCCAGCAAGGTTGCGGGTGACGATCAGCCCCAGCATTTT. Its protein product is CASKVAGDDQPQHF.

Written as DNA, the CDR3 is TGTGCCAGCAGCGTCGGCAGGGGGCTCGATACGCAGTATTTT. Translation gives CASSVGRGLDTQYF. The chain has TRBV9 and TRBJ2-3, with 8 bases aligning to TRBD1. The CDR3 runs 14 residues. V shed 2 bases, J shed 6 bases, and the junction held 5 bases outside the gene matches. Germline CDR1 SGDLS, CDR2 YYNGEE.

In DNA form, the CDR3 reads TGTGCCAGCAGGCGCTCCTACGAGCAGTACTTC. This gives the protein CASRRSYEQYF. The chain is built from TRBV2 and TRBJ2-7; D ambiguous. Germline CDR1 is SNHLY and CDR2 is FYNNEI. Trimming stripped 6 bases from V and 0 bases from J, with 3 bases between. CDR3 length: 11 amino acids.

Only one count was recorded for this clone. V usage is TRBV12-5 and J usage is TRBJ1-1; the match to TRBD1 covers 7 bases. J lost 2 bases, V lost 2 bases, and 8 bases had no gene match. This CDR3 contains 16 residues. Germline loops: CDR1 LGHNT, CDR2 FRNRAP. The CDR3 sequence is CASGLSQTGINTEAFF. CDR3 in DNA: TGTGCTAGTGGTTTGTCCCAGACAGGGATTAACACTGAAGCTTTCTTT.

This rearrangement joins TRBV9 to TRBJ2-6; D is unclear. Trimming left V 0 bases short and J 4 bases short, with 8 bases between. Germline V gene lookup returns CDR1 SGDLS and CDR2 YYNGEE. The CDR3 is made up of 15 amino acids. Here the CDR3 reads CASSVAGSGANVLTF. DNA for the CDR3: TGTGCCAGCAGCGTAGCCGGTTCAGGGGCCAACGTCCTGACTTTC.

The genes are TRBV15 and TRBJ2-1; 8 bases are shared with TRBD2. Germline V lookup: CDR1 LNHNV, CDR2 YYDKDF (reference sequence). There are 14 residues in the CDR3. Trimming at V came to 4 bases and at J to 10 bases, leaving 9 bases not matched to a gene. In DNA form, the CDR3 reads TGTGCCACCAGCAAGACGGGGGGGTCAGGAGAGCAGTTCTTC. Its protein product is CATSKTGGSGEQFF.

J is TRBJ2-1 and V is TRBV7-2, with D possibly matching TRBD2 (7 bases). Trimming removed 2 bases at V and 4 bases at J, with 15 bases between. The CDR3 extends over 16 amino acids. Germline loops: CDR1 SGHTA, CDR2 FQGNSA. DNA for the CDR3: TGTGCCAGCAGCTTAAGTGGGGGGGCGAAGTACAATGAGCAGTTCTTC. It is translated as CASSLSGGAKYNEQFF.

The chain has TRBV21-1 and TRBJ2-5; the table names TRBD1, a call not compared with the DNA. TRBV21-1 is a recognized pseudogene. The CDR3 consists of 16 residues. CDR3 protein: CASSAKRDRGKETQYF. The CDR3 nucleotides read TGTGCCAGCAGCGCGAAGCGGGACAGGGGAAAAGAGACCCAGTACTTC.

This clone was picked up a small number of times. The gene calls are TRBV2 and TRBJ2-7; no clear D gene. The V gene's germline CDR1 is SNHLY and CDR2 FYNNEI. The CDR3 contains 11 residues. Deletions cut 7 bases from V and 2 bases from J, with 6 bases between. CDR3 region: CASTNTYEQYF. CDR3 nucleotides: TGTGCCAGCACCAACACCTACGAGCAGTACTTC.

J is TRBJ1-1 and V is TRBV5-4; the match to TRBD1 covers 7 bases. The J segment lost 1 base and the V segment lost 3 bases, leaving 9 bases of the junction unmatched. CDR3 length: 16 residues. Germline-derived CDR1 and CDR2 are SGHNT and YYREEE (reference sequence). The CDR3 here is CASSSLTGPPNTEAFF. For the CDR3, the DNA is TGTGCCAGCAGCTCGCTGACAGGGCCACCGAACACTGAAGCTTTCTTT.

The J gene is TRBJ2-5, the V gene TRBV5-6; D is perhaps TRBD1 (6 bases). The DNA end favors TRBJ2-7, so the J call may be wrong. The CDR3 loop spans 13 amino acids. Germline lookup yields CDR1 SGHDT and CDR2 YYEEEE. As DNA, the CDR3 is TGTGCCAGCAGCTTGGACAGGGCCCACGAGCAGTACTTC. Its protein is CASSLDRAHEQYF.